This TCR beta chain was sequenced for a study of tumor-infiltrating lymphocytes in primary liver carcinoma. Extraction also yielded germline DNA, while blood RNA was obtained from unsorted whole blood. What was collected before surgery was roughly 4 milliliters of peripheral blood. Study-level results: Tumor-adjacent and tumor-blood pairs shared a smaller degree of overlap than tumor region pairs.

The germline V and J ends were trimmed by 7 bases and 5 bases, with 14 bases remaining between them. This CDR3 spans 13 amino acids. Comments on this clonotype: No antigen is known for it.

From approximately 0.5 ug of total RNA, TCR beta-specific cDNA was reverse-transcribed using a constant-region primer. Libraries of TCR beta came from three nested multiplex PCR rounds with slightly modified ARM-PCR. It was with TRBV1-TRBV30 forward primers and a C-beta reverse primer that the first two PCR rounds were run, at around 9 cycles each. TCRdb independently ran MiXCR on the multiplex PCR reads; one entry per CDR3 protein. The table includes about 350,000 distinct CDR3 sequences, roughly 61% detected once. V usage is TRBV12-3 or TRBV12-4 and J usage is TRBJ1-1; the D is unclear. What was sequenced was peripheral blood. The TCR sequence derives from a man aged 35-49 years with primary liver carcinoma and hepatitis B virus infection. CDR3 coding DNA: TGTGCCAGCACCATGCAAGGGCCGACTGAAGCTTTCTTT. Translation gives CASTMQGPTEAFF.